In this sample, the clone carrying this TCR beta chain turned up a few times. These data belong to a study of T cells after yellow fever vaccination. The CDR3 consists of 16 residues. Trimming left V 2 bases short and J 0 bases short, with 11 bases between. TCRdb independently ran MiXCR on the 5' RACE reads; one entry per CDR3 protein. The repertoire holds approximately 510,000 distinct CDR3 sequences, with 20% to 25% as singletons. V is TRBV12-3 or TRBV12-4 and J is TRBJ1-5, with a tentative D call TRBD1 (6 bases). Source: PBMCs, taken 21 days after the first yellow fever vaccination. The TCR comes from a man aged 18 to 35 who received the YFV17D yellow fever vaccine. The CDR3 loop reads CASSLYGGHSNQPQHF. The CDR3, as DNA: TGTGCCAGCAGTTTATACGGGGGCCATAGCAATCAGCCCCAGCATTTT.